The clone carrying this T cell receptor beta chain was counted many times. This sample was included in a study of blood T cell repertoires in COVID-19. The overall study: The cDNA or gDNA used as material had been derived from T cells, B-cell-depleted T cells, or PBMCs.

Data came from immunoSEQ multiplex PCR; TCRdb stores just in-frame clones and leaves some out. The sample shows just over 150,000 clones, roughly 80% of them seen only once. CDR1 SGHTA and CDR2 FQGNSA come from the germline V gene. The CDR3 contains 14 residues. V lost 2 bases to trimming and J lost 6 bases; unmatched junction nucleotides: 1. The clonotype was recovered from a man in his sixties with acute or convalescent COVID-19. Sequenced material: peripheral blood. The chain carries TRBV7-2 and TRBJ2-5, with 12 bases matching TRBD2. The CDR3 DNA reads TGTGCCAGCAGCTTACTAGCGGGAGGGAAGACCCAGTACTTC. Encoded protein: CASSLLAGGKTQYF.